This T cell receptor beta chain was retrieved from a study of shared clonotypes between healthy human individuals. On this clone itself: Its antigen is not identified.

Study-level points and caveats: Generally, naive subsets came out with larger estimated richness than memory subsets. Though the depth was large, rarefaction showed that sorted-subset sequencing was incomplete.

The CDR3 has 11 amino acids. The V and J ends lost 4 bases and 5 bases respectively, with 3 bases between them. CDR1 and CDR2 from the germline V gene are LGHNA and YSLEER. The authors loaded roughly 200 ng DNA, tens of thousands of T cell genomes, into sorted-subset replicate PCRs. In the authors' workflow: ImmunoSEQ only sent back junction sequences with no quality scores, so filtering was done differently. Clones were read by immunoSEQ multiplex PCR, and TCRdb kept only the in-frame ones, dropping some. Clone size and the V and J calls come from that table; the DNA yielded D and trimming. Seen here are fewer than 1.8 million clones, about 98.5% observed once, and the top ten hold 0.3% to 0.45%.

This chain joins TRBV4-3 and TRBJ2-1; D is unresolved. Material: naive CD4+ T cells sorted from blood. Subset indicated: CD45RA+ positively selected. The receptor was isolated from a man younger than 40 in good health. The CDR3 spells CASSRHNEQFF. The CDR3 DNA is TGCGCCAGCAGCCGTCACAATGAGCAGTTCTTC.